Sequencing of this T cell receptor beta chain was carried out in a study of T cell responses to AZD1222 COVID-19 vaccine. Study overall: Investigators merged groups given second doses at roughly 4 or roughly 12 weeks. Overall study results and limits: When two AZD1222 doses had been given, Spike-specific TCR breadth and depth rose. At baseline, just a handful of AZD1222 recipients tested seropositive. With dominance at 160-218 and 743-854, vaccine-associated CD4 TCRs spanned spike.

Sequencing was performed with immunoSEQ multiplex PCR; in TCRdb, only in-frame clones are kept and a portion is missing. This table has around 70,000 clones, more than 70% appearing once. Details on this clone: Antigen unknown.

The germline gives CDR1 MRHNA, CDR2 SNTAGT. This CDR3 spans 15 amino acids. The trim removed 0 bases at V and 4 bases at J, leaving 3 bases unmatched. The specimen was peripheral blood, collected on day 0 of AZD1222 vaccination. The clonotype was recovered from an adult in good health. The chain has TRBV6-4 and TRBJ2-1, with 7 nucleotides matching TRBD2. The CDR3 sequence is CASSDSGSGYNEQFF. In DNA, the CDR3 is TGTGCCAGCAGTGACTCGGGTAGCGGGTACAATGAGCAGTTCTTC.